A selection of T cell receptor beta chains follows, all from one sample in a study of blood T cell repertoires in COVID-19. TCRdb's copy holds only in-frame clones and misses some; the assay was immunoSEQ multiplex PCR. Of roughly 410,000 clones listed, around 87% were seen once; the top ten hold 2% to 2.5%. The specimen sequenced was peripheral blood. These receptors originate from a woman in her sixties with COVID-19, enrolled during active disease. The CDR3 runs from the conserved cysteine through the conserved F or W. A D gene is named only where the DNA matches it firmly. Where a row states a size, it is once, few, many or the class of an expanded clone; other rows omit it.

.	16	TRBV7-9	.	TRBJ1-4	CASSLVPNVKEEKLFF	TGTGCCAGCAGCTTAGTACCGAATGTGAAGGAGGAAAAACTGTTTTTT
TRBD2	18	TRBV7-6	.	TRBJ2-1	CASSHTSGGARGSNEQFF	TGTGCCAGCAGCCACACTAGCGGGGGGGCAAGAGGATCCAATGAGCAGTTCTTC
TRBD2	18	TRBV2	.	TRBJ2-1	CASTSFSGVPRGYNEQFF	TGTGCCAGCACCTCCTTTAGCGGGGTTCCCCGGGGCTACAATGAGCAGTTCTTC
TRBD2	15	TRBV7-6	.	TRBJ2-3	CASSSTSGAGDTQYF	TGTGCCAGCAGCTCCACTAGCGGGGCCGGGGATACGCAGTATTTT
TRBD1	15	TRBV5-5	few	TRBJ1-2	CASSPGTEMIYGYTF	TGTGCCAGCAGCCCCGGGACAGAGATGATCTATGGCTACACCTTC
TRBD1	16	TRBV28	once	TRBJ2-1	CASSSPGTGGGNEQFF	TGTGCCAGCAGTTCACCCGGGACAGGGGGAGGCAATGAGCAGTTCTTC
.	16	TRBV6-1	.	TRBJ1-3	CASSEWGSPRGNTIYF	TGTGCCAGCAGTGAATGGGGCAGCCCTCGTGGAAACACCATATATTTT
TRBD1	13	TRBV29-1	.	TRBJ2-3	CSVGRQGADTQYF	TGCAGCGTTGGGAGACAGGGGGCAGATACGCAGTATTTT
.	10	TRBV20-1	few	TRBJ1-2	CIWGNYGYTF	TGCATTTGGGGCAACTATGGCTACACCTTC
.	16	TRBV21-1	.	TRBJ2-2	CASSKAGRGVTGELFF	TGTGCCAGCAGCAAAGCGGGCAGGGGGGTCACCGGGGAGCTGTTTTTT
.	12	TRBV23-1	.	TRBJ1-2	CASSLDKRGYTF	TGCGCCAGCAGTCTGGACAAACGGGGCTACACCTTC
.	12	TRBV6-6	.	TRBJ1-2	CASSVLGYGYTF	TGTGCCAGCAGTGTTCTCGGCTATGGCTACACCTTC
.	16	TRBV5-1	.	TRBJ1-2	CASSLGQGTRGDGYTF	TGCGCCAGCAGCTTGGGGCAGGGCACCAGAGGCGATGGCTACACCTTC
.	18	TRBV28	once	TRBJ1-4	CASSYPIRGKITNEKLFF	TGTGCCAGCAGCTACCCCATTCGGGGAAAAATAACTAATGAAAAACTGTTTTTT
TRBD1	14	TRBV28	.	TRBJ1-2	CASSELDRAYGYTF	TGTGCCAGCAGTGAACTAGACAGGGCCTATGGCTACACCTTC
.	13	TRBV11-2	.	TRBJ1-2	CASSYTQGYGYTF	TGTGCCAGCAGCTATACCCAGGGGTACGGCTACACCTTC
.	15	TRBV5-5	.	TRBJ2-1	CASSLQSFTYNEQFF	TGTGCCAGCAGCTTACAATCGTTTACCTACAATGAGCAGTTCTTC
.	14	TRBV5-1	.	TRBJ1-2	CASSLGATNYGYTF	TGCGCCAGCAGCTTGGGGGCAACTAACTATGGCTACACCTTC
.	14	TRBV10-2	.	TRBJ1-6	CASTRGVDNSPLHF	TGCGCCAGCACTAGGGGTGTAGATAATTCACCCCTCCACTTT
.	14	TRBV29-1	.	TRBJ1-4	CSVVEQGSNEKLFF	TGCAGCGTTGTGGAACAGGGATCTAATGAAAAACTGTTTTTT
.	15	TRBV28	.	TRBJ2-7	CASSLPAGGQDEQYF	TGTGCCAGCAGTTTACCCGCCGGAGGGCAAGACGAGCAGTACTTC
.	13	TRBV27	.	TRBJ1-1	CASSLGLSTEAFF	TGTGCCAGCAGTTTAGGTCTGAGCACTGAAGCTTTCTTT
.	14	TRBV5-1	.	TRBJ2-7	CASSMREETYEQYF	TGCGCCAGCAGTATGAGGGAGGAGACCTACGAGCAGTACTTC
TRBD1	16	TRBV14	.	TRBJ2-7	CASSRNQGQFTYEQYF	TGTGCCAGCAGCCGGAACCAGGGACAGTTCACCTACGAGCAGTACTTC
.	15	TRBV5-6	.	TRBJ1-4	CASSPVGGANEKLFF	TGTGCCAGCAGCCCCGTGGGGGGAGCTAATGAAAAACTGTTTTTT
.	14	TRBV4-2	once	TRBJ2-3	CASSQGTGTDTQYF	TGTGCCAGCAGCCAAGGTACAGGCACAGATACGCAGTATTTT
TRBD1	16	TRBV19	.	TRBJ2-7	CASSRAGTGGGYEQYF	TGTGCCAGTAGCCGCGCCGGGACAGGGGGGGGCTACGAGCAGTACTTC
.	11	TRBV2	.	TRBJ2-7	CASRRGGEQYF	TGTGCCAGCAGGAGGGGAGGCGAGCAGTACTTC
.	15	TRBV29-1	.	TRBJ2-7	CSVVPGQKNSYEQYF	TGCAGCGTTGTCCCGGGACAAAAAAACTCCTACGAGCAGTACTTC
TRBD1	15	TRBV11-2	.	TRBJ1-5	CASSLGQGFNQPQHF	TGTGCCAGCAGCCTGGGACAGGGCTTCAATCAGCCCCAGCATTTT
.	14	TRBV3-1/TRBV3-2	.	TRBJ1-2	CASSQYRANYGYTF	TGTGCCAGCAGCCAGTACAGAGCTAACTATGGCTACACCTTC
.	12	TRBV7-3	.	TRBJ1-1	CASSPTPGHAFF	TGTGCCAGCAGCCCCACCCCCGGACACGCTTTCTTT
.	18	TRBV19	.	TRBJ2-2	CASRPRGQTYSNTGELFF	TGTGCCAGTAGGCCGAGGGGACAAACCTATTCGAACACCGGGGAGCTGTTTTTT
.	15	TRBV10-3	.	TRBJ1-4	CAIRQGPATNEKLFF	TGTGCCATCAGACAGGGACCGGCTACTAATGAAAAACTGTTTTTT
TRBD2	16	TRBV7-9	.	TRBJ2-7	CASSLGTSGGVYEQYF	TGTGCCAGCAGCTTAGGGACTAGCGGGGGGGTGTACGAGCAGTACTTC
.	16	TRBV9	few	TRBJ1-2	CASSALPGQTNYGYTF	TGTGCCAGCAGCGCCTTACCGGGACAAACTAACTATGGCTACACCTTC
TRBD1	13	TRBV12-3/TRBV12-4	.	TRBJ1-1	CASSLGQGTEAFF	TGTGCCAGCAGTTTAGGACAGGGGACTGAAGCTTTCTTT
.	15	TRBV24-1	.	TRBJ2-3	CATSDLGRGSDTQYF	TGTGCCACCAGTGATTTGGGCAGGGGCTCAGATACGCAGTATTTT
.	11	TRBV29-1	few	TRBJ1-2	CSMSQGDGYTF	TGCAGCATGTCACAGGGAGATGGCTACACCTTC